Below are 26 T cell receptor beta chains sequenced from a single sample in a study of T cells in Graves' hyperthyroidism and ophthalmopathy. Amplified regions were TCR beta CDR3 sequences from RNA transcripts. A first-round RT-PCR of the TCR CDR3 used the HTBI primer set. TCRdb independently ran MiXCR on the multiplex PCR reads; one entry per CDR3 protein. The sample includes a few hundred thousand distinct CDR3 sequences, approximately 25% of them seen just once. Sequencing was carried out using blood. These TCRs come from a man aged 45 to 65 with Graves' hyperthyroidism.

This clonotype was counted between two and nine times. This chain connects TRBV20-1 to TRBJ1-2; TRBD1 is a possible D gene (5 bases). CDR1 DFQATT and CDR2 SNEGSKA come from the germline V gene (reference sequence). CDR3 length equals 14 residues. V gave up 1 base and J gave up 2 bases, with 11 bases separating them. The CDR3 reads CSARVGRANYGYTF. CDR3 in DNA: TGCAGTGCTAGAGTCGGCAGGGCGAACTATGGCTACACCTTC.

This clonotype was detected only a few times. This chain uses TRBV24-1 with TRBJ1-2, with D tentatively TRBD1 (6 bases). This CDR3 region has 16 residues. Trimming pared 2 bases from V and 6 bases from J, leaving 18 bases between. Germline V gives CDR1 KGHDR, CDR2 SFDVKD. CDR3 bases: TGTGCCACCAGTGATTCACGTCGGGGAGGGGGAAATGGCTACACCTTC. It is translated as CATSDSRRGGGNGYTF.

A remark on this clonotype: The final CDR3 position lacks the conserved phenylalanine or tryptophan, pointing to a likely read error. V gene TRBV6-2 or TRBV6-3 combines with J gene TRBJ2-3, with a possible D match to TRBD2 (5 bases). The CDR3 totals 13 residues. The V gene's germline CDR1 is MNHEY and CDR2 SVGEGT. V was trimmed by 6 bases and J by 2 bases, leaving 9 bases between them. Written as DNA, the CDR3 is TGTGCCAGCAGAGACTACCACACAGATACGCAGTATCTT. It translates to CASRDYHTDTQYL.

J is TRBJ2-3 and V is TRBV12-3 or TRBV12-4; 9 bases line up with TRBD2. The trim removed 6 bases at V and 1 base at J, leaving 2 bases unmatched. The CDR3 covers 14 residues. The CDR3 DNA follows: TGTGCCAGCAGGATAGCGGGGGGCACAGATACGCAGTATTTT. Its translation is CASRIAGGTDTQYF.

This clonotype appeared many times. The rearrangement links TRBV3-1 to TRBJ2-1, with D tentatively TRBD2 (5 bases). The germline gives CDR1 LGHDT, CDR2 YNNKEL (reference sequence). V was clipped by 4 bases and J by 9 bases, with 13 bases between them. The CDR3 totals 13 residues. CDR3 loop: CASSLTRSSEQFF. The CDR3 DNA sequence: TGTGCCAGCAGCCTAACTAGGTCGAGTGAGCAGTTCTTC.

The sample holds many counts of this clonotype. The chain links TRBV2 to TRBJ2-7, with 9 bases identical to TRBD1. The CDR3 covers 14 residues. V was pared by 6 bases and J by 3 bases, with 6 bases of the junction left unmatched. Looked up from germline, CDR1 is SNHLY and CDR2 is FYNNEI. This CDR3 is CASSTGTGIYEQYF. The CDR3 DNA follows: TGTGCCAGCAGCACCGGGACAGGGATCTACGAGCAGTACTTC.

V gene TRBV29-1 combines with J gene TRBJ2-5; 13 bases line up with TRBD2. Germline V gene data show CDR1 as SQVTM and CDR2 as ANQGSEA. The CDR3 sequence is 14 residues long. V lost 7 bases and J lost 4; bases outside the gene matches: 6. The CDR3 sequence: CSAPLAGGPETQYF. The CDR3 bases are TGCAGCGCCCCACTAGCGGGAGGGCCAGAGACCCAGTACTTC. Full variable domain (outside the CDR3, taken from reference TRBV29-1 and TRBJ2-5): SAVISQKPSRDICQRGTSLTIQCQVDSQVTMMFWYRQQPGQSLTLIATANQGSEATYESGFVIDKFPISRPNLTFSTLTVSNMSPEDSSIYLCSAPLAGGPETQYFGPGTRLLVL.

CDR3 DNA sequence: TGCAGTCCATACGGGGGACCCTACGAGCAGTACTTC. This encodes CSPYGGPYEQYF. The chain employs TRBV20-1 and TRBJ2-7; TRBD2 is a possible D gene (6 bases). The CDR3 is 12 amino acids. Trimming took off 8 bases at V and 2 bases at J, with 13 bases between the two ends. In germline, CDR1 is DFQATT, CDR2 SNEGSKA (reference sequence).

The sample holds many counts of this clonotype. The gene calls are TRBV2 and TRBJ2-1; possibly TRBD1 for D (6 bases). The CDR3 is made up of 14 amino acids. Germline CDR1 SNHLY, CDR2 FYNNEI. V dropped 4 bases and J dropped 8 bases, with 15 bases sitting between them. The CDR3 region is CASSARQVLDEQFF. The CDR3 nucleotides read TGTGCCAGCAGTGCGCGACAGGTCTTGGATGAGCAGTTCTTC.

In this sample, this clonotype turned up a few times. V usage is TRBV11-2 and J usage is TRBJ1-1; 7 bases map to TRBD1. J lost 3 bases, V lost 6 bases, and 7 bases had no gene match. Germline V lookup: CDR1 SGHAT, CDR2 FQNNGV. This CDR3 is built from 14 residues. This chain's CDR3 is CASRRQGRDTEAFF. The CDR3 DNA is TGTGCCAGCAGACGACAGGGACGGGACACTGAAGCTTTCTTT.

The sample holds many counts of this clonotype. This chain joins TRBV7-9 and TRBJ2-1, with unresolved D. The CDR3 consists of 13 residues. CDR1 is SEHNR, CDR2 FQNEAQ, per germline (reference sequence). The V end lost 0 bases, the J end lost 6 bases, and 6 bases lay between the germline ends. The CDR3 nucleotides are TGTGCCAGCAGCTTAGCAGGGTCCAATGAGCAGTTCTTC. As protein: CASSLAGSNEQFF.

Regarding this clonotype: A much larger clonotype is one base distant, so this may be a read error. CDR3 amino acids: CARSLFGGETQYF. CDR3 coding DNA: TGTGCCAGGAGCTTATTCGGCGGTGAGACCCAGTACTTC. The J gene is TRBJ2-5, the V gene TRBV7-3; D gene unclear. The CDR3 runs 13 residues. Germline CDR1 reads SGHTA; CDR2 reads FQGTGA.

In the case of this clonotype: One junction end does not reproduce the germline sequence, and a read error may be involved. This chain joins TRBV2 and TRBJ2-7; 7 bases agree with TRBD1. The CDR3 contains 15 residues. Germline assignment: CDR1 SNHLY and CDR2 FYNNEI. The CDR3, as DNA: TGTGCCAGCAGTGAAGCCGGGACAGACTCCTACGAGCATTACTTC. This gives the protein CASSEAGTDSYEHYF.

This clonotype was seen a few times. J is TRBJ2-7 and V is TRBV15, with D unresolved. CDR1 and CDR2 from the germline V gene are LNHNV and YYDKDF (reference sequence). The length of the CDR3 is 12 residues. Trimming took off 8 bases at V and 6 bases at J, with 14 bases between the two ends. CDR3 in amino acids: CATGSVYGEQYF. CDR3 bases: TGTGCCACCGGGTCAGTCTATGGCGAGCAGTACTTC.

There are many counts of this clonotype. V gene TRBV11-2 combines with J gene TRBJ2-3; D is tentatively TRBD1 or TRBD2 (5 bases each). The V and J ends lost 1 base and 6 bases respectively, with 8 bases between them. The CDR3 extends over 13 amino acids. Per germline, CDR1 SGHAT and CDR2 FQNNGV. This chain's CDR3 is CASSLGWGDTQYF. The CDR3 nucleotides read TGTGCCAGCAGCTTAGGCTGGGGGGATACGCAGTATTTT. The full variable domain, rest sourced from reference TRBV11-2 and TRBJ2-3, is EAGVAQSPRYKIIEKRQSVAFWCNPISGHATLYWYQQILGQGPKLLIQFQNNGVVDDSQLPKDRFSAERLKGVDSTLKIQPAKLEDSAVYLCASSLGWGDTQYFGPGTRLTVL.

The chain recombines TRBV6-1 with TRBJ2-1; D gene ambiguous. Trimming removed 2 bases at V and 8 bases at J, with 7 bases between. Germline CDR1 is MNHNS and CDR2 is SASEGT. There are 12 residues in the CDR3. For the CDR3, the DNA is TGTGCCAGCAGTGAAACGGAATATGAGCAGTTCTTC. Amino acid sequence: CASSETEYEQFF.

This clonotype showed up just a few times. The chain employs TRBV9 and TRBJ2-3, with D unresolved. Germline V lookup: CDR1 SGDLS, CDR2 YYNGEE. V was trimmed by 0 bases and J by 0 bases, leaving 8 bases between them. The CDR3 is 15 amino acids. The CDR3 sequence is CASSVVTESTDTQYF. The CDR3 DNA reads TGTGCCAGCAGCGTAGTGACGGAGAGCACAGATACGCAGTATTTT.

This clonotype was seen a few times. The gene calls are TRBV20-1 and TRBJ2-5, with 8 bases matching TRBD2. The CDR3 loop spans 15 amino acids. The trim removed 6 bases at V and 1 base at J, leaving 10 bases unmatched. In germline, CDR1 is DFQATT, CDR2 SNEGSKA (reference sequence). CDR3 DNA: TGCAGTGCAGGAGATAGCGGGACGGTCCAAGAGACCCAGTACTTC. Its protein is CSAGDSGTVQETQYF.

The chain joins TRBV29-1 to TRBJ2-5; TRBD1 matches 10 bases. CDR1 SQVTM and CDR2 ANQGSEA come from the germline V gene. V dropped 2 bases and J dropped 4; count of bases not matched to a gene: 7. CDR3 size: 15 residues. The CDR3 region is CSVETVGQGRETQYF. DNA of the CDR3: TGCAGCGTTGAAACCGTGGGACAGGGGAGAGAGACCCAGTACTTC.

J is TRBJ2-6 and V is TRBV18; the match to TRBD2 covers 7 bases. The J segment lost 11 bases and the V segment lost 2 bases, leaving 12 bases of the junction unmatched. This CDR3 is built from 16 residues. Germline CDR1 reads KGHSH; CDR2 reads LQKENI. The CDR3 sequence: CASSPAGRVSFDVLTF. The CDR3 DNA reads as TGTGCCAGCTCACCAGCTGGGAGGGTCTCTTTCGACGTCCTGACTTTC.

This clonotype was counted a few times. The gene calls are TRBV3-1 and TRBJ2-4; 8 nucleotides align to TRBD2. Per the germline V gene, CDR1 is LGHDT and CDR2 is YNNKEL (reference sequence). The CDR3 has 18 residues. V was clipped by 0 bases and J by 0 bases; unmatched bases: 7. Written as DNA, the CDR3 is TGTGCCAGCAGCCAAGATCATACTAGCGGCTTAGCCAAAAACATTCAGTACTTC. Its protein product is CASSQDHTSGLAKNIQYF.

This chain's CDR3 is CASSYGTGLYEQYF. The DNA of the CDR3 is TGTGCCAGCAGTTATGGGACAGGTCTATACGAGCAGTACTTC. The chain has TRBV6-5 and TRBJ2-7; 8 bases align to TRBD1. This CDR3 has 14 amino acids. Germline CDR1 and CDR2: MNHEY and SVGAGI. V dropped 3 bases and J dropped 4; count of bases not matched to a gene: 5.

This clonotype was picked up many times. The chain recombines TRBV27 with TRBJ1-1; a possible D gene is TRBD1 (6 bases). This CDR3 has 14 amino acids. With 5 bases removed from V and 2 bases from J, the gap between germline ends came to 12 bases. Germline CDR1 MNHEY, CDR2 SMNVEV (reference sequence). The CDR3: CASSLQGFNTEAFF. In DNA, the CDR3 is TGTGCCAGCAGTCTTCAGGGGTTTAACACTGAAGCTTTCTTT.

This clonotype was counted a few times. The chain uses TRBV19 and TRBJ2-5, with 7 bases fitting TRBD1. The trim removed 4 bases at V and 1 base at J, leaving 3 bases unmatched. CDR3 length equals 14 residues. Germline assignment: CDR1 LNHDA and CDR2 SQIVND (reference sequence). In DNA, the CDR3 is TGTGCCAGTAGTAGACAGGGTGTCCAAGAGACCCAGTACTTC. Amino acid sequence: CASSRQGVQETQYF.

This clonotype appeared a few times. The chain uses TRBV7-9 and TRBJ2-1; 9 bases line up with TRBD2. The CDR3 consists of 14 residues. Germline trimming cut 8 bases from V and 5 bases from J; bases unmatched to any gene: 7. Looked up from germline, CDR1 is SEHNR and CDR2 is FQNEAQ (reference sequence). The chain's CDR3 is CASYSGSANNEQFF. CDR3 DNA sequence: TGTGCCAGCTATAGCGGGAGTGCCAACAATGAGCAGTTCTTC.

CDR3 DNA sequence: TGCGCCAGCAGCACCTCACTAGCGGGAGGGCTCTACGAGCAGTACTTC. Encoded protein: CASSTSLAGGLYEQYF. This chain connects TRBV5-1 to TRBJ2-7; 13 positions agree with TRBD2. V shed 4 bases and J 3 bases; nucleotides not matched to a gene: 7. This CDR3 is built from 16 residues. Germline CDR1 reads SGHRS; CDR2 reads YFSETQ.